This T cell receptor (beta chain) is from a study of blood T cell repertoires in COVID-19. The protocol was immunoSEQ multiplex PCR, while the TCRdb copy is restricted to in-frame clones and leaves out a portion. Of approximately 160,000 clones in the sample, roughly four fifths were seen once. Membership in each cohort depended on participant-reported clinical history. Sequencing input: PBMCs or T cells enriched from blood (not recorded which). This TCR was sampled from a man aged 45-65 years who had recovered from COVID-19.

As DNA, the CDR3 is TGTGCCAGCAGTTTATCTAAGCCTTTTTACACCGGGGAGCTGTTTTTT. Its translation is CASSLSKPFYTGELFF. The genes are TRBV27 and TRBJ2-2, with D hard to call. Germline V gene sequence: CDR1 MNHEY, CDR2 SMNVEV (reference sequence). The CDR3 covers 16 residues. V lost 0 bases to trimming and J lost 3 bases, with 11 bases between them.